These 6 T cell receptor beta chains were all obtained from the same sample, sequenced in a study of shared clonotypes between healthy human individuals. Measured with immunoSEQ multiplex PCR; TCRdb has only the in-frame clones, and not every one. The sample holds around 610,000 clones, roughly 95% seen once. Selected positively for CCR7 and CD45RO-negative, naive CD8 cells excluded terminally differentiated effector memory CD45RA+ cells. Sequences were obtained from naive CD8+ T cells sorted from blood. These receptor sequences come from a woman aged 25 to 39 in good health.

The rearrangement links TRBV28 to TRBJ1-5, with D maybe TRBD1 (6 bases). Trimming pared 5 bases from V and 4 bases from J, leaving 9 bases between. The CDR3 totals 13 residues. Germline values: CDR1 MDHEN, CDR2 SYDVKM. Written as DNA, the CDR3 is TGTGCCAGCAGTGGCAGGGGAAATCAGCCCCAGCATTTT. Protein product: CASSGRGNQPQHF.

V usage is TRBV7-9 and J usage is TRBJ1-2; 7 bases fit TRBD1. Germline V gene lookup returns CDR1 SEHNR and CDR2 FQNEAQ (reference sequence). The CDR3 has 13 residues. The ends lost 7 bases at V and 1 base at J; junction bases unmatched: 3. In nucleotides, the CDR3 is TGTGCCAGCATCGGGACAGTTAACTATGGCTACACCTTC. Translation gives CASIGTVNYGYTF.

The chain links TRBV19 to TRBJ2-2, with D unclear. CDR3 length equals 12 residues. V lost 4 bases, J lost 4 bases, and 4 bases lay in between. CDR1 is LNHDA and CDR2 is SQIVND in the germline V gene (reference sequence). The CDR3 spells CASSTSTGELFF. CDR3 sequence (DNA): TGTGCCAGTAGTACTAGCACCGGGGAGCTGTTTTTT. The variable domain in full, completed from reference TRBV19 and TRBJ2-2, reads DGGITQSPKYLFRKEGQNVTLSCEQNLNHDAMYWYRQDPGQGLRLIYYSQIVNDFQKGDIAEGYSVSREKKESFPLTVTSAQKNPTAFYLCASSTSTGELFFGEGSRLTVL.

CDR3 residues: CASSPYTHNRSAPNRVSEAFF. The DNA of the CDR3 is TGCGCCAGCAGTCCGTACACCCACAACAGAAGCGCGCCGAACCGGGTCAGTGAAGCTTTCTTT. The V gene is TRBV23-1, the J gene TRBJ1-1; D is uncertain. TRBV23-1 is given ORF status, its function remaining uncertain. V was trimmed by 4 bases and J by 7 bases, leaving 37 bases between them. The CDR3 is 21 amino acids.

This clone was found once. The chain uses TRBV29-1 and TRBJ2-3; D might be TRBD2 (7 bases). This CDR3 region has 15 residues. Germline assignment: CDR1 SQVTM and CDR2 ANQGSEA. V lost 4 bases to trimming and J lost 1 base, with 15 bases between them. The DNA for the CDR3 is TGCAGCGTTGTCGGGGGGCCCCGCGGCACAGATACGCAGTATTTT. This gives the protein CSVVGGPRGTDTQYF.

The chain links TRBV27 to TRBJ1-2; the D gene is possibly TRBD1 (6 bases). Trimming removed 5 bases at V and 2 bases at J, with 12 bases between. This CDR3 spans 14 amino acids. CDR1 is MNHEY, CDR2 SMNVEV, per germline (reference sequence). CDR3 DNA: TGTGCCAGCAGTCCAGTACAGGGAAACTATGGCTACACCTTC. Translated: CASSPVQGNYGYTF.